This TCR beta chain was identified in a study of beta chain features in type 1 diabetes. Study-level results: In patients and controls equally, PCR might favor templates that are shorter. Moderate but significant shortening of TCRB CDR3s was recorded in all four CD4+ subsets from Type 1 diabetes patients. Any HLA effect on TCRB rearrangement was left unresolved by small sub-analyses.

The authors reverse transcribed all of the isolated RNA, so sequencing captured expressed TCRB transcripts. The protocol was immunoSEQ multiplex PCR, while the TCRdb copy is restricted to in-frame clones and leaves out a portion. The repertoire holds 100,000 to 150,000 clones, with 9% as singletons. This clone has just a few counts. Antigen: not known. Other DNA sequences within the sample encode an identical CDR3. V lost 1 base to trimming and J lost 1 base; unmatched junction nucleotides: 8. The CDR3 is 17 amino acids. Germline V gene data show CDR1 as MGHRA and CDR2 as YSYEKL. The clonotype was recovered from a man younger than 40 with type 1 diabetes. The source material was central memory CD4+ T cells from blood. The rearrangement links TRBV4-1 to TRBJ1-2; 8 nucleotides line up with TRBD1. CDR3 in DNA: TGCGCCAGCAGCCAAGGAACAGGGACAGGAATTAACTATGGCTACACCTTC. Translating gives CASSQGTGTGINYGYTF.